The 25 T cell receptor beta chains below all came from one sample that was sequenced in a study of blood T cell repertoires in COVID-19. Data came from immunoSEQ multiplex PCR; TCRdb stores just in-frame clones and leaves some out. The sample carries about 270,000 clones, about 89% recorded once. Sequencing was carried out using peripheral blood. The receptors were sampled from a man aged 35 to 55 with active or convalescent COVID-19.

This sequence joins TRBV6-2 or TRBV6-3 and TRBJ2-3, with 11 nucleotides matching TRBD2. Germline V gene data show CDR1 as MNHEY and CDR2 as SVGEGT. After removal of 4 bases from V and 5 bases from J, the junction contained 17 bases not matched to a gene. This CDR3 is built from 19 residues. Here the CDR3 DNA reads TGTGCCAGCAGTTCTCCGTTTGGTAGCGGGAGGGCCGTGAGAGATACGCAGTATTTT. It specifies CASSSPFGSGRAVRDTQYF.

This rearrangement joins TRBV11-2 to TRBJ2-7, with 8 nucleotides matching TRBD2. This CDR3 comprises 16 residues. Germline trimming cut 0 bases from V and 6 bases from J; bases unmatched to any gene: 10. In germline, CDR1 is SGHAT, CDR2 FQNNGV. CDR3 residues: CASSLDGGGNGFEQYF. The CDR3 nucleotides are TGTGCCAGCAGCTTAGACGGCGGGGGGAACGGCTTCGAGCAGTACTTC.

This rearrangement joins TRBV19 to TRBJ2-6; D might be TRBD1 (6 bases). Per the germline V gene, CDR1 is LNHDA and CDR2 is SQIVND (reference sequence). Trimming shortened V by 4 bases and J by 0 bases, and 13 bases separated the two germline ends. The CDR3 spans 17 residues. The CDR3 bases are TGTGCCAGTAGTAGTAGGGTACAGGGCTCTGGGGCCAACGTCCTGACTTTC. The encoded protein is CASSSRVQGSGANVLTF.

The chain is built from TRBV19 and TRBJ2-2; D ambiguous. Per the germline V gene, CDR1 is LNHDA and CDR2 is SQIVND (reference sequence). V was shortened by 10 bases and J by 1 base, with 7 bases between the two germline ends. The CDR3 is made up of 12 amino acids. CDR3 bases: TGTGCCATCCTCCGGAACACCGGGGAGCTGTTTTTT. It codes for CAILRNTGELFF.

The chain uses TRBV4-1 and TRBJ1-1; D gene unclear. V was cut by 0 bases and J by 2 bases, with 4 bases left in between. The CDR3 contains 13 residues. Germline lookup yields CDR1 MGHRA and CDR2 YSYEKL. In DNA, the CDR3 is TGCGCCAGCAGCCAAGATATTAACACTGAAGCTTTCTTT. Amino acids: CASSQDINTEAFF.

The CDR3 coding sequence is TGCGCCAGCAGCTTGGCCCACGGTTTATTGGCCGGGGAGCTGTTTTTT. Protein sequence: CASSLAHGLLAGELFF. The chain is built from TRBV5-1 and TRBJ2-2; D ambiguous. Trimming shortened V by 0 bases and J by 6 bases, and 15 bases separated the two germline ends. The germline CDR1 and CDR2 sequences are SGHRS and YFSETQ. This CDR3 region has 16 residues. The full variable domain, its missing parts supplied by reference TRBV5-1 and TRBJ2-2, is KAGVTQTPRYLIKTRGQQVTLSCSPISGHRSVSWYQQTPGQGLQFLFEYFSETQRNKGNFPGRFSGRQFSNSRSEMNVSTLELGDSALYLCASSLAHGLLAGELFFGEGSRLTVL.

This chain uses TRBV3-1 (or the pseudogene TRBV3-2) with TRBJ1-5, with a tentative D call TRBD1 (5 bases). The CDR3 spans 14 residues. The germline V gene encodes CDR1 LGHDT and CDR2 YNNKEL (reference sequence). Trimming pared 4 bases from V and 6 bases from J, leaving 13 bases between. The CDR3 loop is CASSPAGGGQPQHF. The CDR3 bases are TGTGCCAGCAGCCCGGCGGGGGGGGGTCAGCCCCAGCATTTT.

V and J are TRBV5-1 and TRBJ2-2, with 8 bases identical to TRBD2. Trimming cost V 0 bases and J 0 bases; bases outside gene matches: 1. The CDR3 has 16 amino acids. CDR1 is SGHRS, CDR2 YFSETQ, per germline. This CDR3 reads CASSLVLAANTGELFF. The DNA of the CDR3 is TGCGCCAGCAGCTTGGTACTAGCGGCGAACACCGGGGAGCTGTTTTTT.

The chain uses TRBV19 and TRBJ2-7; TRBD1 aligns across 9 bases. The germline CDR1 and CDR2 sequences are LNHDA and SQIVND (reference sequence). V trimming: 5 bases; J trimming: 5 bases; junction bases outside the gene matches: 7. This CDR3 spans 14 amino acids. CDR3 nucleotide sequence: TGTGCCAGTAGTGCTCGGACAGGGGTCCACGAGCAGTACTTC. Amino acids: CASSARTGVHEQYF.

The chain couples TRBV30 to TRBJ1-6; tentative D call: TRBD1 (6 bases). Deletions cut 6 bases from V and 6 bases from J, with 18 bases between. This CDR3 is built from 15 residues. CDR1 and CDR2 (germline): GTSNPN, SVGIG (reference sequence). Written as DNA, the CDR3 is TGTGCCTGCAAGAACAGGGTTTTGGTTAATTCACCCCTCCACTTT. This gives the protein CACKNRVLVNSPLHF.

The V and J genes are TRBV11-2 and TRBJ1-6; no reliable D call. The CDR3 totals 17 residues. CDR1 SGHAT and CDR2 FQNNGV come from the germline V gene. The V end lost 1 base, the J end lost 0 bases, and 10 bases lay between the germline ends. The CDR3 region is CASSLVLPSSYNSPLHF. Written as DNA, the CDR3 is TGTGCCAGCAGCTTAGTGCTCCCGAGCTCCTATAATTCACCCCTCCACTTT. Looking up the rest from reference TRBV11-2 and TRBJ1-6 gives the full variable domain: EAGVAQSPRYKIIEKRQSVAFWCNPISGHATLYWYQQILGQGPKLLIQFQNNGVVDDSQLPKDRFSAERLKGVDSTLKIQPAKLEDSAVYLCASSLVLPSSYNSPLHFGNGTRLTVT.

This clone was seen only a few times. The gene calls are TRBV29-1 and TRBJ1-3; D gene unclear. The CDR3 contains 15 residues. The V end lost 6 bases, the J end lost 0 bases, and 15 bases lay between the germline ends. The V gene's germline CDR1 is SQVTM and CDR2 ANQGSEA. The CDR3 sequence is CSVAPGKNSGNTIYF. The CDR3, as DNA: TGCAGCGTCGCACCGGGGAAAAACTCTGGAAACACCATATATTTT.

The gene calls are TRBV11-2 and TRBJ2-3; 9 bases line up with TRBD1. The germline V gene encodes CDR1 SGHAT and CDR2 FQNNGV. The CDR3 sequence is 16 residues long. Germline trimming cut 5 bases from V and 4 bases from J; bases unmatched to any gene: 10. The CDR3 sequence: CASSNRDRVAADTQYF. CDR3 bases: TGTGCCAGCAGCAACCGGGACAGGGTGGCGGCAGATACGCAGTATTTT. Together with reference TRBV11-2 and TRBJ2-3, the CDR3 gives the full variable domain: EAGVAQSPRYKIIEKRQSVAFWCNPISGHATLYWYQQILGQGPKLLIQFQNNGVVDDSQLPKDRFSAERLKGVDSTLKIQPAKLEDSAVYLCASSNRDRVAADTQYFGPGTRLTVL.

The chain links TRBV18 to TRBJ1-3; D is unresolved. V dropped 3 bases and J dropped 0 bases, with 24 bases sitting between them. Germline lookup yields CDR1 KGHSH and CDR2 LQKENI. CDR3 length equals 20 residues. CDR3 in amino acids: CASSPKGGSADGPSGNTIYF. CDR3 nucleotide sequence: TGTGCCAGCTCACCTAAGGGTGGATCAGCGGACGGGCCCTCTGGAAACACCATATATTTT.

V and J are TRBV19 and TRBJ2-2, with 10 bases aligning to TRBD2. In germline, CDR1 is LNHDA, CDR2 SQIVND (reference sequence). The CDR3 has 15 amino acids. Trimming cost V 5 bases and J 7 bases; bases outside gene matches: 7. CDR3 sequence (DNA): TGTGCCAGTAGTGTTAGCGGGGGGCGGAGCGGGGAGCTGTTTTTT. It is translated as CASSVSGGRSGELFF.

The V gene is TRBV2, the J gene TRBJ2-5, with D possibly TRBD1 on 8 matching bases. The length of the CDR3 is 15 residues. Germline CDR1 SNHLY, CDR2 FYNNEI. Between the trimmed V and J ends, which lost 6 bases and 3 bases, there was a span of 17 bases. DNA for the CDR3: TGTGCCAGCAGGGGACAGGAGCGGGGCGAAGAGACCCAGTACTTC. Residues: CASRGQERGEETQYF.

The chain is built from TRBV5-4 and TRBJ2-5; D is perhaps TRBD1 (5 bases). The CDR3 runs to 13 residues. Germline CDR1 SGHNT, CDR2 YYREEE (reference sequence). The V and J ends lost 3 bases and 3 bases respectively, with 9 bases between them. The CDR3 reads CASSWGREETQYF. CDR3 bases: TGTGCCAGCAGCTGGGGCAGGGAAGAGACCCAGTACTTC.

This chain joins TRBV25-1 and TRBJ2-5; 10 bases are shared with TRBD2. V shed 6 bases and J 5 bases; nucleotides not matched to a gene: 6. The CDR3 loop spans 14 amino acids. CDR1 is MGHDK and CDR2 is SYGVNS in the germline V gene. The CDR3 is CASSPLAGEETQYF. CDR3 bases: TGTGCCAGCAGCCCCCTAGCGGGGGAGGAGACCCAGTACTTC. Full variable domain (outside the CDR3, taken from reference TRBV25-1 and TRBJ2-5): EADIYQTPRYLVIGTGKKITLECSQTMGHDKMYWYQQDPGMELHLIHYSYGVNSTEKGDLSSESTVSRIRTEHFPLTLESARPSHTSQYLCASSPLAGEETQYFGPGTRLLVL.

The genes are TRBV19 and TRBJ2-1; the match to TRBD1 covers 12 bases. The CDR3 contains 14 residues. Germline CDR1 reads LNHDA; CDR2 reads SQIVND (reference sequence). J gave up 7 bases and V 3 bases, and 1 base lay outside the gene matches. The CDR3 bases are TGTGCCAGTAGTATGGGACAGGGGGCGAATGAGCAGTTCTTC. It specifies CASSMGQGANEQFF.

The rearrangement uses TRBV19 and TRBJ2-7; TRBD1 matches 10 bases. The CDR3 spans 14 residues. The ends lost 4 bases at V and 2 bases at J; junction bases unmatched: 2. Germline CDR1 is LNHDA and CDR2 is SQIVND (reference sequence). CDR3 DNA: TGTGCCAGTAGTACCGGACAGGGGGCCTACGAGCAGTACTTC. Protein product: CASSTGQGAYEQYF. Full variable domain (remainder filled in from reference TRBV19 and TRBJ2-7): DGGITQSPKYLFRKEGQNVTLSCEQNLNHDAMYWYRQDPGQGLRLIYYSQIVNDFQKGDIAEGYSVSREKKESFPLTVTSAQKNPTAFYLCASSTGQGAYEQYFGPGTRLTVT.

The CDR3 nucleotides read TGTGCCAGCAGTCCCTTAGCGGGAAGGAATGAGCAGTTCTTC. It specifies CASSPLAGRNEQFF. This chain links TRBV7-9 with TRBJ2-1, with 8 bases aligning to TRBD2. Germline V gene sequence: CDR1 SEHNR, CDR2 FQNEAQ (reference sequence). The CDR3 sequence is 14 residues long. Losses at the gene ends were 6 bases for V and 7 bases for J; bases not matched to a gene: 8.

This chain uses TRBV28 with TRBJ2-3; 8 bases are shared with TRBD1. The germline gives CDR1 MDHEN, CDR2 SYDVKM. V gave up 9 bases and J gave up 1 base; unmatched junction bases: 9. This CDR3 is 15 amino acids long. The CDR3 loop reads CASRATGARTDTQYF. Here the CDR3 DNA reads TGTGCCAGTAGAGCGACAGGGGCCCGCACAGATACGCAGTATTTT.

This chain links TRBV5-1 with TRBJ2-4; 9 nucleotides match TRBD1. The CDR3 has 16 amino acids. The V segment lost 4 bases and the J segment 1 base; nucleotides outside the gene matches: 6. Germline loops: CDR1 SGHRS, CDR2 YFSETQ. CDR3 in amino acids: CASSDRTGEAKNIQYF. For the CDR3, the DNA is TGCGCCAGCAGCGACCGGACAGGGGAGGCCAAAAACATTCAGTACTTC.

The J gene is TRBJ2-3, the V gene TRBV7-3, with D uncertain. In germline, CDR1 is SGHTA, CDR2 FQGTGA. Trimming left V 5 bases short and J 5 bases short, with 17 bases between. The CDR3 totals 15 residues. CDR3 sequence (DNA): TGTGCCAGCAGCAACCTGACGGCTAGTCTAGATACGCAGTATTTT. Translated, it gives CASSNLTASLDTQYF.

The gene calls are TRBV24-1 and TRBJ2-5; D may be TRBD2 (6 bases). CDR3 length equals 13 residues. V was trimmed by 3 bases and J by 7 bases, leaving 11 bases between them. The germline CDR1 and CDR2 sequences are KGHDR and SFDVKD. CDR3 sequence (DNA): TGTGCCACCAGTGATGGGGCGCGGGGGACCCAGTACTTC. The encoded protein is CATSDGARGTQYF.